Listed here are 21 T cell receptor beta chains from one sample, sequenced in a study of T cells in Graves' hyperthyroidism and ophthalmopathy. RNA transcripts served as the template for amplifying TCR beta CDR3 regions. TCR CDR3 regions were first amplified by RT-PCR with HTBI primers. TCRdb itself ran the multiplex PCR reads through MiXCR, one entry per CDR3 protein. The sample gives 250,000 to 300,000 distinct CDR3 sequences, less than 15% of which show up once; approximately 8.6% is in the top ten. Sequenced sample: blood. The receptors here all came from a woman aged 25 to 39 with Graves' hyperthyroidism that later progressed to Graves' ophthalmopathy.

This clonotype occurred many times. The CDR3 DNA sequence: TGTGCCAGCAGTCCCTTCCGGGGGGAGCTGTTTTTT. This gives the protein CASSPFRGELFF. The V call is TRBV12-3 or TRBV12-4, the J call TRBJ2-2, with unresolved D. The CDR3 contains 12 residues. Trimming left V 5 bases short and J 8 bases short, with 9 bases between.

The rearrangement links TRBV13 to TRBJ2-7; tentatively, D is TRBD1 or TRBD2 (6 bases each). CDR3 length: 15 residues. Germline-derived CDR1 and CDR2 are PRHDT and FYEKMQ (reference sequence). The ends were cut back, 5 bases at V and 2 bases at J, with 16 bases in the middle. CDR3 in amino acids: CASSPRGLAPYEQYF. CDR3 in DNA: TGTGCCAGCAGCCCACGGGGGCTAGCCCCCTACGAGCAGTACTTC.

This clonotype was seen at least ten times. J is TRBJ2-1 and V is TRBV7-9; TRBD1 matches at 8 bases. V lost 5 bases, J lost 8 bases, and 11 bases stayed unmatched. This CDR3 is 15 amino acids long. Germline V lookup: CDR1 SEHNR, CDR2 FQNEAQ (reference sequence). DNA for the CDR3: TGTGCCAGCAGCCCACGGGACAGGAGAATGGATGAGCAGTTCTTC. This gives the protein CASSPRDRRMDEQFF.

This clonotype was counted ten times or more. The chain combines TRBV15 with TRBJ2-2, with 7 bases fitting TRBD1. CDR1 is LNHNV, CDR2 YYDKDF, per germline (reference sequence). The CDR3 runs to 14 residues. With 11 bases clipped from V and 3 bases from J, the junction kept 9 bases outside the gene matches. The CDR3 sequence is CASSQGIYTGELFF. The DNA for the CDR3 is TGTGCCTCTTCACAGGGGATATACACCGGGGAGCTGTTTTTT.

The sample holds many counts of this clonotype. The CDR3 DNA follows: TGCGCCAGCAGCTTACTAGCGGGGAACCAAGAGACCCAGTACTTC. As protein: CASSLLAGNQETQYF. V gene TRBV5-1 combines with J gene TRBJ2-5; 10 positions agree with TRBD2. Trimming cost V 2 bases and J 0 bases; bases outside gene matches: 1. CDR1 is SGHRS and CDR2 is YFSETQ in the germline V gene. The CDR3 length is 15 residues.

Remarks on this clonotype: This may come from a read error, since a much larger clone is one base off. The J gene is TRBJ2-2, the V gene TRBV6-2 or TRBV6-3; 8 positions match TRBD2. The CDR3 sequence is 12 residues long. V lost 10 bases to trimming and J lost 6 bases; unmatched junction nucleotides: 4. Per germline, CDR1 MNHEY and CDR2 SVGEGT. The CDR3 region is CATGRVAGELFF. CDR3 in DNA: TGTGCCACCGGGAGGGTAGCCGGGGAGCTGTTTTTT.

The chain couples TRBV15 to TRBJ1-4; D may be TRBD1 (6 bases). The CDR3 is made up of 15 amino acids. With 3 bases removed from V and 8 bases from J, the gap between germline ends came to 16 bases. Per germline, CDR1 LNHNV and CDR2 YYDKDF (reference sequence). CDR3 nucleotide sequence: TGTGCCACCAGCAGGGGGGGGGGCTATTTGGAAAAACTGTTTTTT. Protein: CATSRGGGYLEKLFF.

The V gene is TRBV4-3, the J gene TRBJ2-7; 7 nucleotides agree with TRBD2. CDR1 and CDR2 from the germline V gene are LGHNA and YSLEER. V gave up 0 bases and J gave up 5 bases; unmatched junction bases: 19. This CDR3 region has 19 residues. The DNA of the CDR3 is TGCGCCAGCAGCCAAGAATTAGGTGTGGCGGGAGCAGAAGCCAACGAGCAGTACTTC. Its protein product is CASSQELGVAGAEANEQYF.

This clonotype was detected ten times or more. The gene calls are TRBV11-2 and TRBJ1-6; D possibly corresponds to TRBD1 (5 bases). This CDR3 is built from 14 residues. Per the germline V gene, CDR1 is SGHAT and CDR2 is FQNNGV. Deletions cut 3 bases from V and 9 bases from J, with 12 bases between. CDR3 residues: CASSFDRDRSPLHF. In DNA form, the CDR3 reads TGTGCCAGCAGCTTCGACAGAGATCGTTCACCCCTCCACTTT.

The V and J genes are TRBV6-1 and TRBJ1-2; 8 nucleotides agree with TRBD1. Germline V gives CDR1 MNHNS, CDR2 SASEGT. The CDR3 loop spans 13 amino acids. V shed 4 bases, J shed 8 bases, and the junction held 6 bases outside the gene matches. Here the CDR3 reads CASSAEQGVGYTF. In nucleotides, the CDR3 is TGTGCCAGCAGTGCGGAACAGGGGGTAGGCTACACCTTC.

Details on this clonotype: A single base separates this from a much larger clone, so it may be a read error. The V and J genes are TRBV7-2 and TRBJ2-5, with TRBD2 as a possible D gene (6 bases). Germline V gene lookup returns CDR1 SGHTA and CDR2 FQGNSA. The CDR3 consists of 13 residues. The CDR3 spells CVSSSTGVETQYF. For the CDR3, the DNA is TGTGTCAGCAGTAGTACGGGGGTAGAGACCCAGTACTTC.

This clonotype was picked up many times. The chain carries TRBV6-2 or TRBV6-3 and TRBJ2-7, with D possibly matching TRBD1 (5 bases). Trimming stripped 8 bases from V and 4 bases from J, with 15 bases between. The V gene's germline CDR1 is MNHEY and CDR2 SVGEGT. The CDR3 has 13 amino acids. CDR3 in DNA: TGTGCCAGCGGCTCCCCTCAGGGATACGAGCAGTACTTC. Translating it yields CASGSPQGYEQYF.

In this sample, this clonotype turned up many times. The V gene is TRBV27, the J gene TRBJ2-3; TRBD2 is a possible D gene (5 bases). Germline CDR1 reads MNHEY; CDR2 reads SMNVEV (reference sequence). The CDR3 contains 14 residues. V was cut by 1 base and J by 5 bases, with 10 bases left in between. The CDR3, as DNA: TGTGCCAGCAGTTTATACGAAGGAGGAGATACGCAGTATTTT. It encodes CASSLYEGGDTQYF.

This clonotype was picked up many times. The rearrangement links TRBV7-2 to TRBJ2-4; TRBD2 agrees at 13 bases. The CDR3 has 17 residues. Germline trimming cut 0 bases from V and 6 bases from J; bases unmatched to any gene: 5. Per the germline V gene, CDR1 is SGHTA and CDR2 is FQGNSA. The CDR3: CASSLALAGGPGNIQYF. CDR3 in DNA: TGTGCCAGCAGCTTAGCACTAGCGGGAGGGCCTGGAAACATTCAGTACTTC.

In this sample, this clonotype turned up many times. The V call is TRBV29-1, the J call TRBJ2-2; weak D call: TRBD2 (6 bases). V was shortened by 4 bases and J by 3 bases, with 12 bases between the two germline ends. The CDR3 has 14 residues. Per the germline V gene, CDR1 is SQVTM and CDR2 is ANQGSEA. The CDR3 protein is CSVVEGIYTGELFF. The CDR3 region has the DNA TGCAGCGTTGTGGAGGGGATTTACACCGGGGAGCTGTTTTTT.

The rearrangement uses TRBV19 and TRBJ2-1, with D possibly being TRBD1 (6 bases). V was pared by 8 bases and J by 7 bases, with 30 bases between. CDR3 size: 18 residues. Germline CDR1 LNHDA, CDR2 SQIVND (reference sequence). The DNA of the CDR3 is TGTGCCAGTCGGTGGGGCAGTGAAATTTATGGGGGCGGGAATGAGCAGTTCTTC. It is translated as CASRWGSEIYGGGNEQFF.

This clonotype was seen more than once but under ten times. The chain employs TRBV6-1 and TRBJ2-2; possibly TRBD1 for D (5 bases). The CDR3 has 14 residues. Germline values: CDR1 MNHNS, CDR2 SASEGT. V gave up 6 bases and J gave up 4 bases, with 12 bases separating them. The CDR3 loop reads CASSRRDSTGELFF. In DNA form, the CDR3 reads TGTGCCAGCAGCCGCAGGGATAGCACCGGGGAGCTGTTTTTT.

The V gene is TRBV4-3, the J gene TRBJ1-3; unclear D gene. This CDR3 spans 15 amino acids. The germline gives CDR1 LGHNA, CDR2 YSLEER. Trimming removed 0 bases from V and 1 base from J, with 7 bases in between. The CDR3 DNA reads as TGCGCCAGCAGCCAAGATTGGGGTTCTGGAAACACCATATATTTT. Translation gives CASSQDWGSGNTIYF.

As to this clonotype: A much more abundant neighbour one base away suggests this may be a read error. This rearrangement joins TRBV6-1 to TRBJ2-3; D gene ambiguous. This CDR3 has 15 residues. Germline V gene sequence: CDR1 MNHNS, CDR2 SASEGT. Trimming pared 6 bases from V and 4 bases from J, leaving 17 bases between. CDR3 protein: CASSLASRVADTQYF. In nucleotides, the CDR3 is TGTGCCAGCAGCCTGGCGAGCAGAGTGGCAGATACGCAGTATTTT.

This clonotype has ten or more counts. V usage is TRBV20-1 and J usage is TRBJ1-2, with a possible D match to TRBD1 (5 bases). This CDR3 spans 13 amino acids. V dropped 3 bases and J dropped 0 bases, with 8 bases sitting between them. The germline V gene has CDR1 DFQATT and CDR2 SNEGSKA (reference sequence). As DNA, the CDR3 is TGCAGTGCTAGTTGGGGGGCTAACTATGGCTACACCTTC. Its translation: CSASWGANYGYTF.

The chain is built from TRBV4-3 and TRBJ1-2, with a possible D match to TRBD1 (6 bases). The CDR3 is made up of 13 amino acids. The ends were cut back, 3 bases at V and 6 bases at J, with 11 bases in the middle. Germline V CDR1 and CDR2: LGHNA, YSLEER. The CDR3 loop reads CASSQGDINGYTF. Here the CDR3 DNA reads TGCGCCAGCAGCCAGGGGGACATCAATGGCTACACCTTC.